This entry lists 32 T cell receptor beta chains sequenced from one sample in a study of beta chain features in type 1 diabetes. No cognate antigen is known for these TCRs. The isolated RNA, all of it, was reverse transcribed, so expressed TCRB transcripts were what got sequenced. Profiled with immunoSEQ multiplex PCR; TCRdb holds only in-frame clones, not every one. The table has roughly 150,000 clones, around 9% seen once. General study findings and limits: Researchers report that Type 1 diabetes patients had moderately but significantly shorter TCRB CDR3s across all four CD4+ subsets.

The sequenced sample consisted of central memory CD4+ T cells from blood. All receptors derive from a woman aged 25 to 39 with type 1 diabetes.

This clone came up a few times. This chain connects TRBV30 to TRBJ2-7; 10 bases are a match to TRBD2. The V and J ends lost 0 bases and 6 bases, in that order; junction bases with no gene match: 8. CDR1 is GTSNPN and CDR2 is SVGIG in the germline V gene (reference sequence). The CDR3 extends over 15 amino acids. Written as DNA, the CDR3 is TGTGCCTGGAGTGTAATCCTAGCGGGAGAGGGCGAGCAGTACTTC. Translation gives CAWSVILAGEGEQYF.

The chain links TRBV9 to TRBJ2-1, with a weak D call TRBD1 (7 bases). This CDR3 has 13 residues. Germline V CDR1 and CDR2: SGDLS, YYNGEE. V was pared by 8 bases and J by 4 bases, with 13 bases between. The CDR3 is CASNQGGYNEQFF. CDR3 coding DNA: TGTGCCAGTAATCAGGGGGGATACAATGAGCAGTTCTTC.

The sample holds many counts of this clone. The rearrangement joins TRBV11-2 to TRBJ2-3; 8 bases fit TRBD2. The V gene's germline CDR1 is SGHAT and CDR2 FQNNGV. The CDR3 totals 16 residues. V trimming: 7 bases; J trimming: 6 bases; junction bases outside the gene matches: 15. The CDR3 bases are TGTGCCAGCACCCTAGGGCGGGGGACTAGTAGGGATACGCAGTATTTT. It yields the protein CASTLGRGTSRDTQYF. The whole variable domain, filled in from reference TRBV11-2 and TRBJ2-3, reads EAGVAQSPRYKIIEKRQSVAFWCNPISGHATLYWYQQILGQGPKLLIQFQNNGVVDDSQLPKDRFSAERLKGVDSTLKIQPAKLEDSAVYLCASTLGRGTSRDTQYFGPGTRLTVL.

This clone has only a few counts. The chain's CDR3 is CASSPRDPPYEQYF. CDR3 in DNA: TGTGCCAGCTCACCGCGGGACCCTCCCTACGAGCAGTACTTC. The rearrangement joins TRBV18 to TRBJ2-7, with a weak D call TRBD2 (6 bases). Germline values: CDR1 KGHSH, CDR2 LQKENI. This CDR3 contains 14 residues. Trimming pared 3 bases from V and 2 bases from J, leaving 11 bases between.

The chain is built from TRBV18 and TRBJ2-7, with TRBD1 matching 7 bases. Per the germline V gene, CDR1 is KGHSH and CDR2 is LQKENI. V trimming: 2 bases; J trimming: 5 bases; junction bases outside the gene matches: 6. This CDR3 has 14 amino acids. For the CDR3, the DNA is TGTGCCAGCTCACCAATGAGACAGGGAAACGAGCAGTACTTC. This codes for CASSPMRQGNEQYF.

This clone was detected only a few times. The chain is built from TRBV5-1 and TRBJ2-1; TRBD2 matches 8 bases. The CDR3 consists of 14 residues. The germline CDR1 and CDR2 sequences are SGHRS and YFSETQ. The junction had 5 bases not matched to a gene; V was cut back by 2 bases and J by 7 bases. This CDR3 reads CASSFAGRGNEQFF. The CDR3 DNA follows: TGCGCCAGCAGCTTCGCCGGGAGGGGGAATGAGCAGTTCTTC.

The V gene is TRBV29-1, the J gene TRBJ1-3; no firm D call. Germline loops: CDR1 SQVTM, CDR2 ANQGSEA. V was trimmed by 5 bases and J by 2 bases, leaving 10 bases between them. The CDR3 is 13 amino acids. The CDR3 DNA follows: TGCAGCGTTCGGAGGGCGCCTGGAAACACCATATATTTT. It encodes CSVRRAPGNTIYF.

This chain joins TRBV19 and TRBJ2-2; a weak D match, TRBD2 (6 bases). The CDR3 length is 14 residues. CDR1 is LNHDA and CDR2 is SQIVND in the germline V gene (reference sequence). Trimming left V 5 bases short and J 3 bases short, with 10 bases between. The CDR3 sequence: CASSGGVYTGELFF. CDR3 DNA sequence: TGTGCCAGTAGTGGAGGGGTCTACACCGGGGAGCTGTTTTTT.

As to this clone: The same CDR3 arises from other DNA sequences in this sample as well. The chain combines TRBV7-9 with TRBJ1-2, with TRBD1 matching 8 bases. In germline, CDR1 is SEHNR, CDR2 FQNEAQ (reference sequence). After removal of 5 bases from V and 0 bases from J, the junction contained 2 bases not matched to a gene. The CDR3 length is 14 residues. CDR3 in DNA: TGTGCCAGCAGCCCGACAGGGGCTAACTATGGCTACACCTTC. This codes for CASSPTGANYGYTF.

This chain uses TRBV19 with TRBJ1-5; 8 bases align to TRBD1. The germline CDR1 and CDR2 sequences are LNHDA and SQIVND (reference sequence). The CDR3 runs to 14 residues. The J segment lost 7 bases and the V segment lost 5 bases, leaving 7 bases of the junction unmatched. The CDR3 region is CASSETGGGQPQHF. The CDR3 DNA is TGTGCCAGTAGTGAAACAGGGGGAGGACAGCCCCAGCATTTT.

The rearrangement joins TRBV9 to TRBJ1-1, with D hard to call. The CDR3 is 14 amino acids. Germline V gene lookup returns CDR1 SGDLS and CDR2 YYNGEE. Trimming pared 4 bases from V and 0 bases from J, leaving 10 bases between. The CDR3 loop is CASSRPDMNTEAFF. The CDR3 DNA reads TGTGCCAGCAGCCGGCCAGACATGAACACTGAAGCTTTCTTT.

There are a few counts of this clone. The rearrangement uses TRBV29-1 and TRBJ1-1; a possible D gene is TRBD1 (6 bases). CDR1 is SQVTM and CDR2 is ANQGSEA in the germline V gene. This CDR3 spans 12 amino acids. V dropped 7 bases and J dropped 3 bases, with 12 bases sitting between them. The CDR3 spells CSGNRADTEAFF. The CDR3, as DNA: TGCAGCGGAAACAGGGCTGACACTGAAGCTTTCTTT.

Only a few counts were recorded for this clone. This sequence joins TRBV11-2 and TRBJ2-7; weak D call: TRBD2 (5 bases). Trimming pared 4 bases from V and 0 bases from J, leaving 10 bases between. Per the germline V gene, CDR1 is SGHAT and CDR2 is FQNNGV. The CDR3 has 14 amino acids. Here the CDR3 reads CASSSGFSSYEQYF. The CDR3, as DNA: TGTGCCAGCAGCTCGGGGTTCAGCTCCTACGAGCAGTACTTC.

In this sample, this clone turned up a few times. V usage is TRBV28 and J usage is TRBJ2-3; the match to TRBD1 covers 9 bases. With V trimmed by 11 bases and J by 4 bases, 7 bases remained unmatched. The CDR3 has 13 residues. Germline CDR1 MDHEN, CDR2 SYDVKM. In nucleotides, the CDR3 is TGTGCCTTCCGGGACAGGGAAGCAGATACGCAGTATTTT. Residues: CAFRDREADTQYF.

Many counts were recorded for this clone. The CDR3 DNA follows: TGTGCCAGCAGCTTAGTTGCGGGAGACAATGAGCAGTTCTTC. Residues: CASSLVAGDNEQFF. The chain combines TRBV7-2 with TRBJ2-1; TRBD2 matches 7 bases. This CDR3 is 14 amino acids long. CDR1 and CDR2 (germline): SGHTA, FQGNSA. The trim removed 1 base at V and 5 bases at J, leaving 2 bases unmatched. The entire variable domain, with the rest obtained from reference TRBV7-2 and TRBJ2-1, is as follows: GAGVSQSPSNKVTEKGKDVELRCDPISGHTALYWYRQSLGQGLEFLIYFQGNSAPDKSGLPSDRFSAERTGGSVSTLTIQRTQQEDSAVYLCASSLVAGDNEQFFGPGTRLTVL.

In this sample, this clone turned up a few times. Here the CDR3 reads CASTNDTGGETQYF. The CDR3 coding sequence is TGCGCCAGCACCAACGACACCGGTGGAGAGACCCAGTACTTC. The J gene is TRBJ2-5, the V gene TRBV23-1; D unclear. TRBV23-1 is an ORF, and what it does is uncertain. The CDR3 totals 14 residues. V shed 7 bases and J shed 4 bases, with 16 bases lying between them.

This clone occurred a few times. The chain recombines TRBV7-9 with TRBJ1-1; possible D gene TRBD1, 5 bases. Between the trimmed V and J ends, which lost 1 base and 3 bases, there was a span of 9 bases. CDR1 and CDR2 from the germline V gene are SEHNR and FQNEAQ (reference sequence). The CDR3 covers 14 residues. CDR3 sequence: CASSLGWGDTEAFF. The CDR3 region has the DNA TGTGCCAGCAGCTTAGGTTGGGGGGACACTGAAGCTTTCTTT. The whole variable domain, filled in from reference TRBV7-9 and TRBJ1-1, reads DTGVSQNPRHKITKRGQNVTFRCDPISEHNRLYWYRQTLGQGPEFLTYFQNEAQLEKSRLLSDRFSAERPKGSFSTLEIQRTEQGDSAMYLCASSLGWGDTEAFFGQGTRLTVV.

The rearrangement joins TRBV4-2 to TRBJ1-1; no clear D. V lost 2 bases to trimming and J lost 1 base, with 8 bases between them. The germline V gene encodes CDR1 LGHNA and CDR2 YNFKEQ. This CDR3 has 14 amino acids. The CDR3 region has the DNA TGTGCCAGCAGCCAAACGGCGGAGAACACTGAAGCTTTCTTT. Translation gives CASSQTAENTEAFF.

This chain links TRBV9 with TRBJ2-3, with 7 positions matching TRBD2. Per germline, CDR1 SGDLS and CDR2 YYNGEE. The CDR3 extends over 17 amino acids. J lost 3 bases, V lost 3 bases, and 13 bases had no gene match. This chain's CDR3 is CASSDGLPGTTTDTQYF. The CDR3 DNA reads as TGTGCCAGCAGCGATGGCCTACCCGGGACTACGACAGATACGCAGTATTTT. The variable domain in full, completed from reference TRBV9 and TRBJ2-3, reads DSGVTQTPKHLITATGQRVTLRCSPRSGDLSVYWYQQSLDQGLQFLIQYYNGEERAKGNILERFSAQQFPDLHSELNLSSLELGDSALYFCASSDGLPGTTTDTQYFGPGTRLTVL.

This clone was found many times. The chain combines TRBV18 with TRBJ1-1, with D possibly TRBD1 on 5 matching bases. Germline loops: CDR1 KGHSH, CDR2 LQKENI. Trimming removed 2 bases from V and 8 bases from J, with 12 bases in between. The CDR3 sequence is 13 residues long. The CDR3 DNA is TGTGCCAGCTCACCATCTGGGACTATAGAAGCTTTCTTT. Protein sequence: CASSPSGTIEAFF.

This clone was counted a few times. The chain recombines TRBV19 with TRBJ1-2, with TRBD1 matching 9 bases. With 7 bases clipped from V and 4 bases from J, the junction kept 7 bases outside the gene matches. The CDR3 length is 14 residues. Germline V CDR1 and CDR2: LNHDA, SQIVND (reference sequence). The CDR3 region is CASTPTGGRYGYTF. DNA for the CDR3: TGTGCCAGTACTCCGACAGGGGGACGCTATGGCTACACCTTC.

The genes are TRBV6-5 and TRBJ2-1; possible D gene TRBD1, 5 bases. The length of the CDR3 is 13 residues. Trimming took 2 bases from V and 5 from J, leaving 7 bases between them. CDR1 and CDR2 from the germline V gene are MNHEY and SVGAGI. The CDR3: CASSYPGNNEQFF. The CDR3 nucleotides are TGTGCCAGCAGTTACCCAGGGAACAATGAGCAGTTCTTC.

Only a few counts were recorded for this clone. The CDR3 coding sequence is TGTGCCAGCAGTTCTTGGACAGGGGGACACGAGCAGTACTTC. Translation: CASSSWTGGHEQYF. This chain connects TRBV6-5 to TRBJ2-7; 10 nucleotides line up with TRBD1. The CDR3 is made up of 14 amino acids. Germline CDR1 and CDR2: MNHEY and SVGAGI. V was clipped by 4 bases and J by 5 bases; unmatched bases: 5.

This clone turned up a few times. The chain carries TRBV5-4 and TRBJ1-1, with 8 bases aligning to TRBD1. CDR1 and CDR2 from the germline V gene are SGHNT and YYREEE (reference sequence). The CDR3 length is 15 residues. Unmatched junction bases numbered 10, after V lost 4 bases and J lost 5 bases. CDR3 sequence reads: CASSHPGTGLTEAFF. Here the CDR3 DNA reads TGTGCCAGCAGCCACCCAGGGACAGGATTGACTGAAGCTTTCTTT.

This rearrangement joins TRBV28 to TRBJ2-7; a possible D gene is TRBD2 (6 bases). In germline, CDR1 is MDHEN, CDR2 SYDVKM. Trimming left V 2 bases short and J 8 bases short, with 13 bases between. The CDR3 runs to 13 residues. CDR3 coding DNA: TGTGCCAGCAGTTTAATAGTTAGCGGCAAGCAGTACTTC. Protein sequence: CASSLIVSGKQYF.

V and J are TRBV6-5 and TRBJ1-2; 11 bases are shared with TRBD1. CDR1 and CDR2 (germline): MNHEY, SVGAGI. The CDR3 runs to 14 residues. Germline trimming cut 6 bases from V and 4 bases from J; bases unmatched to any gene: 4. The CDR3 coding sequence is TGTGCCAGCAGAGGACAGGGGGCTGTCTATGGCTACACCTTC. Translated, it gives CASRGQGAVYGYTF.

This sequence joins TRBV30 and TRBJ1-2; D remains unclear. CDR3 length: 13 residues. The V and J ends lost 1 base and 5 bases respectively, with 11 bases between them. CDR1 is GTSNPN and CDR2 is SVGIG in the germline V gene (reference sequence). As DNA, the CDR3 is TGTGCCTGGAGTGGGGGAGTAGGGTATGGCTACACCTTC. It codes for CAWSGGVGYGYTF. The full variable domain, completed using reference TRBV30 and TRBJ1-2, is SQTIHQWPATLVQPVGSPLSLECTVEGTSNPNLYWYRQAAGRGLQLLFYSVGIGQISSEVPQNLSASRPQDRQFILSSKKLLLSDSGFYLCAWSGGVGYGYTFGSGTRLTVV.

This clone appeared a few times. The J gene is TRBJ1-5, the V gene TRBV7-8, with a possible D match to TRBD1 (6 bases). The CDR3 is 16 amino acids. V lost 1 base to trimming and J lost 3 bases, with 13 bases between them. Germline CDR1 SGHVS, CDR2 FQNEAQ. The chain's CDR3 is CASSLGWAGANQPQHF. CDR3 in DNA: TGTGCCAGCAGCTTAGGTTGGGCGGGGGCCAATCAGCCCCAGCATTTT.

The table lists this clone with a few counts. This chain joins TRBV5-1 and TRBJ2-3, with D perhaps TRBD1 (6 bases). V was trimmed by 3 bases and J by 0 bases, leaving 14 bases between them. The CDR3 totals 16 residues. Germline values: CDR1 SGHRS, CDR2 YFSETQ. CDR3 sequence (DNA): TGCGCCAGCAGCTCGATACAGGGACCTAGCACAGATACGCAGTATTTT. Encoded protein: CASSSIQGPSTDTQYF.

The gene calls are TRBV9 and TRBJ1-2; D not resolved. Per germline, CDR1 SGDLS and CDR2 YYNGEE. The V gene lost 7 bases and the J gene lost 4 bases, with 17 bases spanning the gap. The CDR3 length is 14 residues. CDR3 coding DNA: TGTGCCAGCCGGCCGTCAGGCAATTTCTATGGCTACACCTTC. Encoded protein: CASRPSGNFYGYTF.

A few counts support this clone. CDR3 residues: CASSSRTSGNDEQFF. CDR3 sequence (DNA): TGTGCCAGCAGTTCCCGGACTAGCGGGAATGATGAGCAGTTCTTC. The chain employs TRBV27 and TRBJ2-1; 12 bases are a match to TRBD2. The CDR3 loop spans 15 amino acids. Germline CDR1 MNHEY, CDR2 SMNVEV (reference sequence). Trimming cost V 4 bases and J 8 bases; bases outside gene matches: 6.

The sample holds a few counts of this clone. The chain recombines TRBV6-5 with TRBJ1-5; TRBD1 might be the D (6 bases). The ends were cut back, 0 bases at V and 5 bases at J, with 11 bases in the middle. The CDR3 covers 15 residues. Germline assignment: CDR1 MNHEY and CDR2 SVGAGI. The CDR3 region is CASSYSWGLDQPQHF. CDR3 bases: TGTGCCAGCAGTTACTCATGGGGGCTTGATCAGCCCCAGCATTTT.